This TCR beta chain was retrieved from a study of blood T cell repertoires in COVID-19. Overall study: Researchers got acute and convalescent COVID-19 samples from the United States, Italy and Spain.

This CDR3 is 12 amino acids long. Trimming took off 3 bases at V and 7 bases at J, with 7 bases between the two ends. Original processing notes: Quantification of nucleated cells was approximated via reference gene primer amplification. Here immunoSEQ multiplex PCR was the method, and the copy in TCRdb shows in-frame clones only, minus some. V and J calls and clone size are those listed in that table; D and trimming were worked out from the DNA. The profile covers 300,000 or so clones, with around 87% appearing a single time and more than 1.3% taken by the ten largest. This clone was recorded at least ten times.

The sequenced sample was peripheral blood. The chain carries TRBV12-3 or TRBV12-4 and TRBJ1-5; D possibly corresponds to TRBD1 (6 bases). This TCR was recovered from a woman between 40 and 50 years old who had recovered from COVID-19. The DNA for the CDR3 is TGTGCCAGCAGTTTGGACAGACAGCCCCAGCATTTT. It translates to CASSLDRQPQHF.